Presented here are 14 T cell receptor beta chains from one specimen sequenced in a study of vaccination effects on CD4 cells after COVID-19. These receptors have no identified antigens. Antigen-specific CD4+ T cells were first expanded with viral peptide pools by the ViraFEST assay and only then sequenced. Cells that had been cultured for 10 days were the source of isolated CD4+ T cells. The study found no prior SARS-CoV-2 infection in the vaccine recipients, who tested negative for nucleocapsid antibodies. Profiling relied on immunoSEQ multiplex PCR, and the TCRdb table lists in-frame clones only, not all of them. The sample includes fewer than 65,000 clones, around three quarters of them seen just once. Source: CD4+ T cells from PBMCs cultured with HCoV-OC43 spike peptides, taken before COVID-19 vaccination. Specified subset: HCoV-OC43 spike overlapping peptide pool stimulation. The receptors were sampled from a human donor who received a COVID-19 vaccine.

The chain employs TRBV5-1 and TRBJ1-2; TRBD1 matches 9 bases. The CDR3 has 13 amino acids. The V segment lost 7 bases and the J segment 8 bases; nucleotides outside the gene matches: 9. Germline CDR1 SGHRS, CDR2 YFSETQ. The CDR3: CASGTGGSEGYTF. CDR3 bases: TGCGCCAGCGGCACAGGGGGCTCGGAAGGCTACACCTTC.

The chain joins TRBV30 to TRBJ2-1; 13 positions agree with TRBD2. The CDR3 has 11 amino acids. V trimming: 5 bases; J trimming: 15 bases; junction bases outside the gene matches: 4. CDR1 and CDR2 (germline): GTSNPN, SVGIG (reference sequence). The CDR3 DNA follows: TGTGCCTGGGGTACTAGCGGGGGGGTGTTCTTC. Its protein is CAWGTSGGVFF.

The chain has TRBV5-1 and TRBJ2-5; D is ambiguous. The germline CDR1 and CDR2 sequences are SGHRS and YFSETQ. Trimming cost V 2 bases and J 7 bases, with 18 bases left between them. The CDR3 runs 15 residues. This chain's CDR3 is CASSFSGIEAVTQYF. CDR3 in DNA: TGCGCCAGCAGCTTCTCCGGAATCGAGGCCGTGACCCAGTACTTC.

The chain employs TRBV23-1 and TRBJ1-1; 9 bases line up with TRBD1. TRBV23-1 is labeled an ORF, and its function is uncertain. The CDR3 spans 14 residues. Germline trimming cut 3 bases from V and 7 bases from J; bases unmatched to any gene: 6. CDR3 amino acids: CASSHWTGVVEAFF. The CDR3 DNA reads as TGCGCCAGCAGTCATTGGACAGGGGTAGTTGAAGCTTTCTTT.

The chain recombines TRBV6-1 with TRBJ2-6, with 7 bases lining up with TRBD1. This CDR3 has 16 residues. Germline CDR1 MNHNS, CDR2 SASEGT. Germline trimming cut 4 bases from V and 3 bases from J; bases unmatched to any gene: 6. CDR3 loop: CASSVLRGHGANVLTF. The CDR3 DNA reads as TGTGCCAGCAGTGTGTTGAGGGGGCATGGGGCCAACGTCCTGACTTTC.

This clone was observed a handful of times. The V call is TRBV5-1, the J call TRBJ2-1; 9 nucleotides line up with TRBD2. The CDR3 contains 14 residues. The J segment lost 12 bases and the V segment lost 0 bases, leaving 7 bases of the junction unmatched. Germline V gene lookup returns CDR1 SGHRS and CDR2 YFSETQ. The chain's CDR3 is CASSLAVSGGPQFF. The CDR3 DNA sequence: TGCGCCAGCAGCTTGGCCGTTAGCGGGGGACCGCAGTTCTTC.

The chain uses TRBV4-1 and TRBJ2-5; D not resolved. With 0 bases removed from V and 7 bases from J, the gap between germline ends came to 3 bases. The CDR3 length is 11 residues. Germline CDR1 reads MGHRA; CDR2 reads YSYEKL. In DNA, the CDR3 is TGCGCCAGCAGCCAAGATGGGACCCAGTACTTC. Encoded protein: CASSQDGTQYF.

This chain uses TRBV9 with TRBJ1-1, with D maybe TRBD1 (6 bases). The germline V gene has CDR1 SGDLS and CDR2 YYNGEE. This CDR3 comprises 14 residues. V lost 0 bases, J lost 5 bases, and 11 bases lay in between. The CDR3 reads CASSVAGARTEAFF. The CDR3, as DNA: TGTGCCAGCAGCGTAGCGGGGGCGCGGACTGAAGCTTTCTTT.

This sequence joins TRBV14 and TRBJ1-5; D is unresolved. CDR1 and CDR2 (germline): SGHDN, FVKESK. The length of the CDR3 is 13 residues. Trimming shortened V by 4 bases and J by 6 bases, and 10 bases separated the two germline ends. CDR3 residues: CASSLGLGQPQHF. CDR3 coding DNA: TGTGCCAGCAGCCTTGGGTTGGGTCAGCCCCAGCATTTT.

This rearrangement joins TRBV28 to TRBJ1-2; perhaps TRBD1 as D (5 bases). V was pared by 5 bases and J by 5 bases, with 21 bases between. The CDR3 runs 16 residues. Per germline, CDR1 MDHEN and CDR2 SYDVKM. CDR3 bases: TGTGCCAGCAGTGAAATTCTGGGGGGAAGTGGGTATGGCTACACCTTC. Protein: CASSEILGGSGYGYTF.

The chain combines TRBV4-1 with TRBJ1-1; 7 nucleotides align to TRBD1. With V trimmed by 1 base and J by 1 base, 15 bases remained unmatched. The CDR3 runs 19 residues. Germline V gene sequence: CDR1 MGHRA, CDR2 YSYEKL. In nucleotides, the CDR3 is TGCGCCAGCAGCCAAGGATCGCTCAGGGGGAGAGGCTCGAACACTGAAGCTTTCTTT. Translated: CASSQGSLRGRGSNTEAFF.

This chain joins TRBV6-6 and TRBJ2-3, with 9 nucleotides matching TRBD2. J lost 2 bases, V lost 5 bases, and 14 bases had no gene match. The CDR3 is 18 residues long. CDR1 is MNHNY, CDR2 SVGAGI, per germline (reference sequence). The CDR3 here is CASSRGSISGGITDTQYF. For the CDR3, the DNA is TGTGCCAGCAGTCGGGGGTCTATCAGCGGGGGGATCACAGATACGCAGTATTTT.

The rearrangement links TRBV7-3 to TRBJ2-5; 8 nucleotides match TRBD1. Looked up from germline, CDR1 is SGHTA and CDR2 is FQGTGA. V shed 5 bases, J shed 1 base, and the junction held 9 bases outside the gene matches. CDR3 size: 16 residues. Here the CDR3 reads CASSPQGAGLQETQYF. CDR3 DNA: TGTGCCAGCAGCCCCCAGGGGGCGGGCCTCCAAGAGACCCAGTACTTC.

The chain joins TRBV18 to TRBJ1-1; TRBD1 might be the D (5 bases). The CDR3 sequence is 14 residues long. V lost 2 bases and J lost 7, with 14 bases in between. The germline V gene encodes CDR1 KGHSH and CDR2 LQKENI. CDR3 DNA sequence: TGTGCCAGCTCACCAACGACCAGGGAGAGTGAAGCTTTCTTT. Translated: CASSPTTRESEAFF.